Below, 3 T cell receptor beta chains from the same sample are listed, as sequenced in a study of blood T cell repertoires in COVID-19. Produced via immunoSEQ multiplex PCR; TCRdb's table is partial and in-frame only. The sample comprises more than 350,000 clones, approximately 88% of which are singletons, and less than 3.5% rests with the top ten. Sequenced: peripheral blood. These TCRs come from a woman between 25 and 40 years old with COVID-19, enrolled during active disease.

The chain links TRBV7-6 to TRBJ2-1; TRBD2 matches 11 bases. Trimming removed 6 bases from V and 3 bases from J; junction bases left unmatched: 10. The CDR3 loop spans 17 amino acids. Looked up from germline, CDR1 is SGHVS and CDR2 is FNYEAQ. The CDR3 DNA follows: TGTGCCAGCAGTCAACCTGAAACTAGCGGGAGCTACAATGAGCAGTTCTTC. It encodes CASSQPETSGSYNEQFF. Variable domain in full (rest from reference TRBV7-6 and TRBJ2-1): GAGVSQSPRYKVTKRGQDVALRCDPISGHVSLYWYRQALGQGPEFLTYFNYEAQQDKSGLPNDRFSAERPEGSISTLTIQRTEQRDSAMYRCASSQPETSGSYNEQFFGPGTRLTVL.

The V call is TRBV24-1, the J call TRBJ1-5, with D tentatively TRBD1 (6 bases). V lost 5 bases and J 7 bases, leaving 11 bases between the germline ends. The CDR3 is 13 residues long. The germline CDR1 and CDR2 sequences are KGHDR and SFDVKD. CDR3 nucleotides: TGTGCCACCAGTGGGGGGGGCCGGCAGCCCCAGCATTTT. Translation gives CATSGGGRQPQHF.

This chain uses TRBV5-1 with TRBJ2-7, with D unclear. Germline CDR1 and CDR2: SGHRS and YFSETQ. Trimming took off 3 bases at V and 6 bases at J, with 7 bases between the two ends. The CDR3 spans 11 residues. The CDR3 protein is CASSYGGEQYF. The DNA for the CDR3 is TGCGCCAGCAGCTATGGCGGCGAGCAGTACTTC. Combining the CDR3 with reference TRBV5-1 and TRBJ2-7 gives the whole variable domain KAGVTQTPRYLIKTRGQQVTLSCSPISGHRSVSWYQQTPGQGLQFLFEYFSETQRNKGNFPGRFSGRQFSNSRSEMNVSTLELGDSALYLCASSYGGEQYFGPGTRLTVT.